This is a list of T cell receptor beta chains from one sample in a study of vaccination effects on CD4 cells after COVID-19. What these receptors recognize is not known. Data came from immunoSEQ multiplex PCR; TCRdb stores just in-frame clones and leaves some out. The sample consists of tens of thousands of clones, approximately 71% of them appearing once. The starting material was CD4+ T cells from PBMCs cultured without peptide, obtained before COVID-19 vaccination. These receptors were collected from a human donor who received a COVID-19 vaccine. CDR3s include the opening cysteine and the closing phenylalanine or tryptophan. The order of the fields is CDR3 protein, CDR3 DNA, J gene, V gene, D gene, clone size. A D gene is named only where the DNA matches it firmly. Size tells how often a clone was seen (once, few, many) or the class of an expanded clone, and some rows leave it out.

CDR3aa: CASRLQGEGEAFF
CDR3nt: TGTGCCAGCAGACTACAGGGGGAGGGTGAAGCTTTCTTT
j_gene: TRBJ1-1
v_gene: TRBV6-5
d_gene: TRBD1
abundance: .

CDR3aa: CASSPPTGVEQFF
CDR3nt: TGTGCCAGCAGCCCCCCGACAGGGGTTGAGCAGTTCTTC
j_gene: TRBJ2-1
v_gene: TRBV3-1/TRBV3-2
d_gene: TRBD1
abundance: .

CDR3aa: CASSPSSGSNQPQHF
CDR3nt: TGCGCCAGCAGTCCTTCTTCAGGGAGCAATCAGCCCCAGCATTTT
j_gene: TRBJ1-5
v_gene: TRBV10-1
d_gene: .
abundance: .

CDR3aa: CASSWDPGLAGAYEQYF
CDR3nt: TGCGCCAGCAGCTGGGACCCGGGACTAGCGGGCGCATACGAGCAGTACTTC
j_gene: TRBJ2-7
v_gene: TRBV5-1
d_gene: TRBD2
abundance: once

CDR3aa: CASSQDRTGSDYQPQHF
CDR3nt: TGCGCCAGCAGCCAAGATCGGACAGGGAGTGATTATCAGCCCCAGCATTTT
j_gene: TRBJ1-5
v_gene: TRBV4-1
d_gene: TRBD1
abundance: few

CDR3aa: CAPPQTVRGNTEAFF
CDR3nt: TGTGCCCCACCCCAAACTGTCCGGGGGAACACTGAAGCTTTCTTT
j_gene: TRBJ1-1
v_gene: TRBV19
d_gene: .
abundance: .

CDR3aa: CASKDSATNEKLFF
CDR3nt: TGTGCCAGCAAGGACAGTGCAACTAATGAAAAACTGTTTTTT
j_gene: TRBJ1-4
v_gene: TRBV6-5
d_gene: .
abundance: .

CDR3aa: CASSLAGFYEQYF
CDR3nt: TGTGCCAGCAGTTTAGCAGGGTTTTACGAGCAGTACTTC
j_gene: TRBJ2-7
v_gene: TRBV28
d_gene: .
abundance: .

CDR3aa: CASSLGDTGVNEQFF
CDR3nt: TGTGCCAGCAGCTTAGGGGACACAGGGGTCAATGAGCAGTTCTTC
j_gene: TRBJ2-1
v_gene: TRBV7-7
d_gene: TRBD1
abundance: .

CDR3aa: CASSTRTGIIFAGELFF
CDR3nt: TGTGCCAGTAGTACTAGGACAGGGATAATCTTCGCTGGGGAGCTGTTTTTT
j_gene: TRBJ2-2
v_gene: TRBV19
d_gene: TRBD1
abundance: .

CDR3aa: CASSPRQNTEAFF
CDR3nt: TGTGCCAGCAGCCCCCGACAGAACACTGAAGCTTTCTTT
j_gene: TRBJ1-1
v_gene: TRBV7-9
d_gene: .
abundance: .

CDR3aa: CASSYGRGEGNTIYF
CDR3nt: TGTGCCAGCAGTTACGGCAGGGGGGAGGGAAACACCATATATTTT
j_gene: TRBJ1-3
v_gene: TRBV6-6
d_gene: TRBD1
abundance: .

CDR3aa: CASSQVRRDGFSYEQYF
CDR3nt: TGCGCCAGCAGCCAAGTTCGCCGGGACGGATTCTCCTACGAGCAGTACTTC
j_gene: TRBJ2-7
v_gene: TRBV4-1
d_gene: .
abundance: .

CDR3aa: CASSLSGGSSYEQYF
CDR3nt: TGTGCCAGTAGTTTATCGGGCGGGAGCTCCTACGAGCAGTACTTC
j_gene: TRBJ2-7
v_gene: TRBV19
d_gene: TRBD2
abundance: once

CDR3aa: CASSQFPGTRINTGELFF
CDR3nt: TGCGCCAGCAGCCAATTCCCCGGGACTAGAATTAACACCGGGGAGCTGTTTTTT
j_gene: TRBJ2-2
v_gene: TRBV4-1
d_gene: TRBD2
abundance: few

CDR3aa: CASSLEELPAGAQYF
CDR3nt: TGTGCCAGCTCACTCGAAGAGCTGCCGGCCGGGGCCCAGTACTTC
j_gene: TRBJ2-5
v_gene: TRBV18
d_gene: .
abundance: .

CDR3aa: CATTINWGNTGELFF
CDR3nt: TGTGCCACCACTATCAACTGGGGAAACACCGGGGAGCTGTTTTTT
j_gene: TRBJ2-2
v_gene: TRBV5-5
d_gene: .
abundance: .

CDR3aa: CASSQDTAPNQPQHF
CDR3nt: TGTGCCAGCAGCCAAGATACGGCCCCTAATCAGCCCCAGCATTTT
j_gene: TRBJ1-5
v_gene: TRBV3-1/TRBV3-2
d_gene: .
abundance: few

CDR3aa: CASSLVAGQSEGYTF
CDR3nt: TGTGCCAGCAGCTTGGTGGCGGGACAGTCGGAAGGCTACACCTTC
j_gene: TRBJ1-2
v_gene: TRBV5-4
d_gene: TRBD1
abundance: few

CDR3aa: CASSLGSGRRNTEAFF
CDR3nt: TGTGCCAGCAGCTTAGGGTCCGGACGGAGGAACACTGAAGCTTTCTTT
j_gene: TRBJ1-1
v_gene: TRBV11-1
d_gene: .
abundance: .

CDR3aa: CASSRDRGYEQYF
CDR3nt: TGTGCCAGCAGTCGGGACAGGGGCTACGAGCAGTACTTC
j_gene: TRBJ2-7
v_gene: TRBV12-3/TRBV12-4
d_gene: TRBD1
abundance: .

CDR3aa: CASSFRTRSTGELFF
CDR3nt: TGTGCCAGCAGCTTTCGGACTCGTTCCACCGGGGAGCTGTTTTTT
j_gene: TRBJ2-2
v_gene: TRBV5-4
d_gene: .
abundance: few

CDR3aa: CASSIANGINYGYTF
CDR3nt: TGTGCCAGTAGTATAGCTAACGGAATTAACTATGGCTACACCTTC
j_gene: TRBJ1-2
v_gene: TRBV19
d_gene: .
abundance: few

CDR3aa: CASRSSRPRQGLGYEQYF
CDR3nt: TGTGCAAGTCGCTCCTCCCGCCCTCGACAGGGTTTGGGGTACGAGCAGTACTTC
j_gene: TRBJ2-7
v_gene: TRBV12-2
d_gene: .
abundance: .

CDR3aa: CSAIAGYEQYF
CDR3nt: TGCAGTGCTATTGCCGGTTACGAGCAGTACTTC
j_gene: TRBJ2-7
v_gene: TRBV20-1
d_gene: .
abundance: few

CDR3aa: CASSLNQGTGYGYTF
CDR3nt: TGTGCCAGCAGCTTAAATCAGGGGACTGGCTATGGCTACACCTTC
j_gene: TRBJ1-2
v_gene: TRBV11-2
d_gene: .
abundance: .

CDR3aa: CASSKDRGFYNEQFF
CDR3nt: TGTGCCAGCAGCAAGGACAGGGGGTTCTACAATGAGCAGTTCTTC
j_gene: TRBJ2-1
v_gene: TRBV11-3
d_gene: TRBD1
abundance: .

CDR3aa: CASSEALTSGGRKNIQYF
CDR3nt: TGTGCCAGCAGTGAAGCTTTGACTAGCGGGGGGCGGAAAAACATTCAGTACTTC
j_gene: TRBJ2-4
v_gene: TRBV6-1
d_gene: TRBD2
abundance: .

CDR3aa: CASSLILGSLGQSTYEQYF
CDR3nt: TGTGCCAGCAGTTTAATTCTTGGGTCTTTAGGACAATCCACCTACGAGCAGTACTTC
j_gene: TRBJ2-7
v_gene: TRBV28
d_gene: .
abundance: .

CDR3aa: CASSQDGNYGYTF
CDR3nt: TGCGCCAGCAGCCAAGACGGAAACTATGGCTACACCTTC
j_gene: TRBJ1-2
v_gene: TRBV4-1
d_gene: .
abundance: few

CDR3aa: CASSYSGGLQPQHF
CDR3nt: TGTGCCAGCAGTTACTCAGGGGGCTTGCAGCCCCAGCATTTT
j_gene: TRBJ1-5
v_gene: TRBV6-5
d_gene: TRBD1
abundance: .

CDR3aa: CASSQLLGREKAKDGNTIYF
CDR3nt: TGTGCCAGCAGCCAACTACTTGGTAGGGAAAAAGCTAAAGACGGAAACACCATATATTTT
j_gene: TRBJ1-3
v_gene: TRBV3-1/TRBV3-2
d_gene: .
abundance: .

CDR3aa: CASSVGQGNEKLFF
CDR3nt: TGTGCCAGTAGTGTGGGGCAGGGGAATGAAAAACTGTTTTTT
j_gene: TRBJ1-4
v_gene: TRBV19
d_gene: .
abundance: .

CDR3aa: CAWSVGGSVAGELFF
CDR3nt: TGTGCCTGGAGTGTAGGGGGGTCGGTGGCCGGGGAGCTGTTTTTT
j_gene: TRBJ2-2
v_gene: TRBV30
d_gene: .
abundance: .

CDR3aa: CASSDGSTNEKLFF
CDR3nt: TGTGCCAGCAGTGATGGCTCAACTAATGAAAAACTGTTTTTT
j_gene: TRBJ1-4
v_gene: TRBV6-1
d_gene: .
abundance: few

CDR3aa: CASSRQANSPLHF
CDR3nt: TGTGCCAGCAGTCGACAGGCCAATTCACCCCTCCACTTT
j_gene: TRBJ1-6
v_gene: TRBV27
d_gene: .
abundance: .